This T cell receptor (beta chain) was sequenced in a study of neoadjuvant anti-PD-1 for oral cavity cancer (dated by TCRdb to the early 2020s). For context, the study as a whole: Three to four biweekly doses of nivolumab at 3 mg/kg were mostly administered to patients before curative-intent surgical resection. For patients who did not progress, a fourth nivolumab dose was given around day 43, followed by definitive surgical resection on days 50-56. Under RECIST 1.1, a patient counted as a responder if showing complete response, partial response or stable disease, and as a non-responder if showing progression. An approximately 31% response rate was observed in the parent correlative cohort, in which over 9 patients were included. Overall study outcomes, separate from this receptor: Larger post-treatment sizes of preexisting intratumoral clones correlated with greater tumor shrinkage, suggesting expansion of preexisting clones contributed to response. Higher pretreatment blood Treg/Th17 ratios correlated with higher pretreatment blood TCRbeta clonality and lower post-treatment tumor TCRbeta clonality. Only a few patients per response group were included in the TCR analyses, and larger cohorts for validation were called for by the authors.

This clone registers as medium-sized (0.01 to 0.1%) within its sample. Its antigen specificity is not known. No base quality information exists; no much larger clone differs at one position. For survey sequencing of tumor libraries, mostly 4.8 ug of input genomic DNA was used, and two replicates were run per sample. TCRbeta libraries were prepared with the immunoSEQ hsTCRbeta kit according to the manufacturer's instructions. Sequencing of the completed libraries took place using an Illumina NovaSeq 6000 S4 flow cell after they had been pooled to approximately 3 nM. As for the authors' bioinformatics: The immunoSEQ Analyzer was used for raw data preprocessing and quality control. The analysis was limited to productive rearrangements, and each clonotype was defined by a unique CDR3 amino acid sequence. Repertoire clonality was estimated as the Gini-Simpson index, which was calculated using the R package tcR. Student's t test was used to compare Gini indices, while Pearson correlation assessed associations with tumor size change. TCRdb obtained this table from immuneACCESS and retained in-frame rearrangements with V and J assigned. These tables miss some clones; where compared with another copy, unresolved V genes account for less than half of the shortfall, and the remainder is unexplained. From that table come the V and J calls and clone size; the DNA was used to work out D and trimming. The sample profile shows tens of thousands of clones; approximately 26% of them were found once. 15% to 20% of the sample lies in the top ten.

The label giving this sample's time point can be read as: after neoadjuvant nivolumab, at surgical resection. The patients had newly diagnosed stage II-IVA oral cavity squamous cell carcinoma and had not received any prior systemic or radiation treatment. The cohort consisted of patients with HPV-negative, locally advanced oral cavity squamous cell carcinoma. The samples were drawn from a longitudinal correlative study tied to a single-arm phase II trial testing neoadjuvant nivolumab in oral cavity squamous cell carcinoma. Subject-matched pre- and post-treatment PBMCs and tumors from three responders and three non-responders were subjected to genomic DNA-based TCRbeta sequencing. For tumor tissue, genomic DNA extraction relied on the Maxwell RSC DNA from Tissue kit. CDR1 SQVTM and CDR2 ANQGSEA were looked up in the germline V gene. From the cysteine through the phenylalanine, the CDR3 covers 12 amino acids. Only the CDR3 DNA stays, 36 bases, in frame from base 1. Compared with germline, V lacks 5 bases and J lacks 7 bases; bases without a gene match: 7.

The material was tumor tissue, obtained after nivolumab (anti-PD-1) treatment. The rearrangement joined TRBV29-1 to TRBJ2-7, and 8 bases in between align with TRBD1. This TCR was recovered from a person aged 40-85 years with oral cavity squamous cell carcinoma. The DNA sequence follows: TGCAGCGTTCTACAGGGGGGTGGGGAGCAGTACTTC. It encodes CSVLQGGGEQYF.